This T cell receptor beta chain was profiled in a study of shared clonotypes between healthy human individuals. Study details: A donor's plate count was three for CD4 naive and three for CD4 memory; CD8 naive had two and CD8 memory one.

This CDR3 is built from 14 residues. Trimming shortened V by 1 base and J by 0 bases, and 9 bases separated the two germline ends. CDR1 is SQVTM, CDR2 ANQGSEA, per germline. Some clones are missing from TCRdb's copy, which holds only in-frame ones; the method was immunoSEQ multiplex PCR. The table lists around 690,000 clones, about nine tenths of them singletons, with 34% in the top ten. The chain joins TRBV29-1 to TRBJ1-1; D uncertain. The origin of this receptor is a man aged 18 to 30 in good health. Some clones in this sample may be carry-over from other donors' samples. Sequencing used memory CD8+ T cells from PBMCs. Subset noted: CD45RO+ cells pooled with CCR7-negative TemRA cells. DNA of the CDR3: TGCAGCGTTGAAGCTCGAGGCTTGAACACTGAAGCTTTCTTT. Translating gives CSVEARGLNTEAFF.